A selection of T cell receptor beta chains follows, all from one sample in a study of blood T cell repertoires in COVID-19. TCRdb keeps only in-frame clones here, not all; method: immunoSEQ multiplex PCR. This sample yields tens of thousands of clones, of which roughly 70% are seen a single time; roughly a tenth belongs to the top ten. Source material: peripheral blood. Receptors were obtained from a man between 70 and 80 years old with COVID-19, enrolled during active disease. The CDR3 runs from the conserved cysteine through the conserved F or W. D genes are given only for firm matches. Size is omitted from some rows. Given values are once, few, many or a class for expanded clones.

V,size,J,D,DNA,CDR3
TRBV28,NA,TRBJ2-7,NA,TGTGCCAGCAGGTTAACACATCTCTACGAGCAGTACTTC,CASRLTHLYEQYF
TRBV15,NA,TRBJ2-2,NA,TGTGCCACCAGCAGATCGGGAGTGTTTGGCGGGGAGCTGTTTTTT,CATSRSGVFGGELFF
TRBV19,NA,TRBJ2-6,NA,TGTGCCAGTAGTATAGATCTACCAGGGGCCAACGTCCTGACTTTC,CASSIDLPGANVLTF
TRBV6-6,NA,TRBJ1-1,TRBD1,TGTGCCAGCAGTTCCACGGGACAGGGGGAGAACACTGAAGCTTTCTTT,CASSSTGQGENTEAFF
TRBV7-8,NA,TRBJ2-7,NA,TGTGCCAGCAGCTTCCTCTTGAGCTCCTACGAGCAGTACTTC,CASSFLLSSYEQYF
TRBV18,NA,TRBJ1-1,TRBD1,TGTGCCAGCTCACCGACACCAGGGGGGGCTTTCTTT,CASSPTPGGAFF
TRBV9,NA,TRBJ2-2,NA,TGTGCCAGCAGCCCTAGGGGTAGGGAAGCCTTGAACACCGGGGAGCTGTTTTTT,CASSPRGREALNTGELFF
TRBV5-1,NA,TRBJ1-1,NA,TGCGCCAGCAGCTTGGTTGCAGGAGCGGACACTGAAGCTTTCTTT,CASSLVAGADTEAFF
TRBV4-1,NA,TRBJ1-2,NA,TGCGCCAGCAGCCAAGACGGAGCTAACTATGGCTACACCTTC,CASSQDGANYGYTF
TRBV7-6,few,TRBJ1-3,NA,TGTGCCAGCAGCCAGTGGGGGGGCTCTGGAAACACCATATATTTT,CASSQWGGSGNTIYF
TRBV5-1,few,TRBJ1-1,NA,TGCGCCAGCTTCGACAGGCCGAACACTGAAGCTTTCTTT,CASFDRPNTEAFF
TRBV19,NA,TRBJ1-5,NA,TGTGCCAGTAGTTCCGGGCAAACTAGCGATTATAGCAATCAGCCCCAGCATTTT,CASSSGQTSDYSNQPQHF
TRBV19,few,TRBJ1-4,NA,TGTGCCTGCGGAGGGGAATCTAATGAAAAACTGTTTTTT,CACGGESNEKLFF
TRBV14,NA,TRBJ1-2,TRBD1,TGTGCCAGCAGCCGACCCGGGACAGCTATCTATGGCTACACCTTC,CASSRPGTAIYGYTF
TRBV12-3/TRBV12-4,NA,TRBJ1-5,NA,TGTGCCAGCAGGAGGGCGGATCAGCCCCAGCATTTT,CASRRADQPQHF
TRBV11-2,NA,TRBJ2-3,NA,TGTGCCAGCAGCTTAATCGTCAGTCCCACAGATACGCAGTATTTT,CASSLIVSPTDTQYF
TRBV5-1,NA,TRBJ2-7,TRBD1,TGCGCCAGCCGTCCTGGACAGGGGTACGAGCAGTACTTC,CASRPGQGYEQYF
TRBV6-4,NA,TRBJ2-1,TRBD1,TGTGCCACCGCTCAGGGGACAGGCAAAGATGAGCAGTTCTTC,CATAQGTGKDEQFF
TRBV27,NA,TRBJ1-1,NA,TGTGCCAGCTCCAAGAACACTGAAGCTTTCTTT,CASSKNTEAFF
TRBV6-2/TRBV6-3,NA,TRBJ2-1,TRBD1,TGTGCCAGCAGTCCGGGACAGGGGATGAATGAGCAGTTCTTC,CASSPGQGMNEQFF
TRBV30,NA,TRBJ1-2,NA,TGTGCCTGGAGTGCACTGCCCCTGAAACATGGCTACACCTTC,CAWSALPLKHGYTF
TRBV6-5,NA,TRBJ1-1,NA,TGTGCCAGCAGGGTGGTGGGGGCTTCCACTGAAGCTTTCTTT,CASRVVGASTEAFF
TRBV5-1,NA,TRBJ1-6,NA,TGCGCCAGCAGGGTCCCGGGGGATTCACCCCTCCACTTT,CASRVPGDSPLHF
TRBV3-1/TRBV3-2,NA,TRBJ1-1,NA,TGTGCCAGCAGCCAAGGCGGGGGAGTGGGCACTGAAGCTTTCTTT,CASSQGGGVGTEAFF
TRBV28,NA,TRBJ2-1,NA,TGTGCCAGCAGTCCCCCAGGCTCCTACAATGAGCAGTTCTTC,CASSPPGSYNEQFF
TRBV7-3,NA,TRBJ2-3,NA,TGTGCCAGCAGCTTACCGGGAGTGGGAGATACGCAGTATTTT,CASSLPGVGDTQYF
TRBV27,NA,TRBJ2-1,TRBD2,TGTGCCAGCAGTCCCACGACCGGGCGGGGGGGCACTGAGCAGTTCTTC,CASSPTTGRGGTEQFF
TRBV4-1,NA,TRBJ1-5,TRBD1,TGCGCCAGCAGCCAAGGCACAGGGGATCAGCCCCAGCATTTT,CASSQGTGDQPQHF
TRBV6-5,NA,TRBJ1-2,NA,TGTGCCAGCAGTTACTCCTCAGGACAGAGGATGGGTGGCTACACCTTC,CASSYSSGQRMGGYTF
TRBV10-3,NA,TRBJ2-1,TRBD1,TGTGCCATCAGTGAGTCGACAGGAACAGGGGTCGACAATGAGCAGTTCTTC,CAISESTGTGVDNEQFF
TRBV9,NA,TRBJ2-7,NA,TGTGCCAGCAGCGGCGAGGGGGTGTCTAGCGGTTACGAGCAGTACTTC,CASSGEGVSSGYEQYF
TRBV2,NA,TRBJ1-2,TRBD1,TGTGCCAGCAGGGTACAGGGGGCAGGCGGCTACACCTTC,CASRVQGAGGYTF
TRBV29-1,NA,TRBJ2-5,TRBD2,TGCAGCGTTGAAGCGGGAGGTGTAGAGACCCAGTACTTC,CSVEAGGVETQYF
TRBV10-2,NA,TRBJ2-7,TRBD1,TGCGCCAGCAGTGAAAGGGACAGAATATCCTACGAGCAGTACTTC,CASSERDRISYEQYF
TRBV30,once,TRBJ2-7,TRBD2,TGTGCCTGGAGCACCCGGGGGGGGTACGAGCAGTACTTC,CAWSTRGGYEQYF
TRBV18,NA,TRBJ2-7,NA,TGTGCCAGCTCACATTACAAGGGACAAATCTACGAGCAGTACTTC,CASSHYKGQIYEQYF
TRBV7-9,NA,TRBJ2-7,NA,TGTGCCAGCACCCTCGGGCAGGGGCCCTACGAGCAGTACTTC,CASTLGQGPYEQYF
TRBV6-5,NA,TRBJ2-1,NA,TGTGCCAGCAGCCGCCGTCCATGGGGGGATGAGCAGTTCTTC,CASSRRPWGDEQFF
TRBV7-2,few,TRBJ2-7,NA,TGTGCCAGCAGCTTAGTGGGCGGGAAGGACGAGCAGTACTTC,CASSLVGGKDEQYF
TRBV4-3,NA,TRBJ2-3,NA,TGCGCCAGCAGCCCTCCCGGGGGATTAGATACGCAGTATTTT,CASSPPGGLDTQYF
TRBV19,NA,TRBJ1-1,NA,TGTGCCAGTAGTAACAGGCTGAACACTGAAGCTTTCTTT,CASSNRLNTEAFF
TRBV4-1,NA,TRBJ2-2,TRBD2,TGCGCCAGCAGAGCGGGACTAGCGCGCACGAACACCGGGGAGCTGTTTTTT,CASRAGLARTNTGELFF
TRBV2,NA,TRBJ1-1,NA,TGTGCCAGCAGTGGACAGAAGAACACTGAAGCTTTCTTT,CASSGQKNTEAFF
TRBV27,NA,TRBJ1-5,TRBD1,TGTGCCAGCAGTCTTACAGGGGGCAATGTCAATCAGCCCCAGCATTTT,CASSLTGGNVNQPQHF
TRBV7-2,once,TRBJ2-7,NA,TGTGCCAGCAGTCAACTTTGGCGGGGGCACGAGCAGTACTTC,CASSQLWRGHEQYF
TRBV15,NA,TRBJ2-2,NA,TGTGCCACCAGGACGTGGGGGGCGAACACCGGGGAGCTGTTTTTT,CATRTWGANTGELFF